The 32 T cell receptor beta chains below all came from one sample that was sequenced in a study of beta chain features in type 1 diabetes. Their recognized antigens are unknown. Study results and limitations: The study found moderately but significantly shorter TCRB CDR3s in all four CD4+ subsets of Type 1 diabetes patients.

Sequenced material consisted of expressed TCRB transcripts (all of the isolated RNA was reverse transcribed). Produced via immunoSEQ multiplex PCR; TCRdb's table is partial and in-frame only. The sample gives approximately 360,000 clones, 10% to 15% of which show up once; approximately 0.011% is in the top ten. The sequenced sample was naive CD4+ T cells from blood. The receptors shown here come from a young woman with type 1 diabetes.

CDR3 sequence reads: CASQTVNTEAFF. The CDR3 nucleotides are TGTGCCAGCCAGACAGTGAACACTGAAGCTTTCTTT. The V gene is TRBV27, the J gene TRBJ1-1, with D maybe TRBD1 (5 bases). V was trimmed by 8 bases and J by 0 bases, leaving 7 bases between them. Germline CDR1 and CDR2: MNHEY and SMNVEV (reference sequence). There are 12 residues in the CDR3.

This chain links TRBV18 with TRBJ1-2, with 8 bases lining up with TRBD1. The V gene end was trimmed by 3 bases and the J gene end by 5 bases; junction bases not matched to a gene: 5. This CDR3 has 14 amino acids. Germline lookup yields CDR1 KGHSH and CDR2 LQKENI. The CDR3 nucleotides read TGTGCCAGCTCACCTCGGACAGGGACGTATGGCTACACCTTC. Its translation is CASSPRTGTYGYTF.

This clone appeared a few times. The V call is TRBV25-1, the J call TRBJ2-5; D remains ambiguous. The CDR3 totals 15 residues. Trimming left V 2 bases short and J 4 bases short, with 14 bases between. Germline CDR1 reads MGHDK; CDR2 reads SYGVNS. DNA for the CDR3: TGTGCCAGCAGTGAACCTAGGCCCAAATCAGAGACCCAGTACTTC. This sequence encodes CASSEPRPKSETQYF.

CDR3 in DNA: TGTGCCATCAGTGATTCGGGGTTCCGCTCCTACGAGCAGTACTTC. It encodes CAISDSGFRSYEQYF. The chain couples TRBV10-3 to TRBJ2-7; perhaps TRBD2 as D (5 bases). The CDR3 spans 15 residues. V gave up 3 bases and J gave up 0 bases, with 12 bases separating them. Germline loops: CDR1 ENHRY, CDR2 SYGVKD.

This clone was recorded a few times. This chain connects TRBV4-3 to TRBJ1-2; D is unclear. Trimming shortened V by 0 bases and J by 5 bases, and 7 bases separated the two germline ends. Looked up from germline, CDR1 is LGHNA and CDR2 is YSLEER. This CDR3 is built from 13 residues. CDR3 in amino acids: CASSQEPGYGYTF. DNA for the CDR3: TGCGCCAGCAGCCAAGAACCCGGGTATGGCTACACCTTC.

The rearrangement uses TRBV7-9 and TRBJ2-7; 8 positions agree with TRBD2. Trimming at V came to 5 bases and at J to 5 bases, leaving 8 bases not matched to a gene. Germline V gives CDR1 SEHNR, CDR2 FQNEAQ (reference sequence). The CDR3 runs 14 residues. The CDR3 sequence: CASSPLSGSHEQYF. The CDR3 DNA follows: TGTGCCAGCAGCCCCCTCAGCGGGAGCCACGAGCAGTACTTC.

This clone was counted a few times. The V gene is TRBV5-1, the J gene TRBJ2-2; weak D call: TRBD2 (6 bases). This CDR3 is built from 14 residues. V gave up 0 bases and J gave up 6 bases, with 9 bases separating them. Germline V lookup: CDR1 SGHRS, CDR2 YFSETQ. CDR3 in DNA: TGCGCCAGCAGCTTGGCCCCGGGGGCCGGGGAGCTGTTTTTT. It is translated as CASSLAPGAGELFF.

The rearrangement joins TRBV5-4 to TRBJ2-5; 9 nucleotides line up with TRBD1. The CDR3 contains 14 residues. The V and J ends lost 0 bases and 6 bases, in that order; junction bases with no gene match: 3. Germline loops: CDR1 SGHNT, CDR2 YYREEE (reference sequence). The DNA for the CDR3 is TGTGCCAGCAGCTTGGCGGGACAGGGACAGACCCAGTACTTC. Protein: CASSLAGQGQTQYF.

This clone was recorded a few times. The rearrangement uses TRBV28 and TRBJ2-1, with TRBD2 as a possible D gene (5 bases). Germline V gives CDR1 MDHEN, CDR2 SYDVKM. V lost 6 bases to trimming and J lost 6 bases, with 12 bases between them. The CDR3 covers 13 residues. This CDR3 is CASSLASFNEQFF. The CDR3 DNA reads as TGTGCCAGCAGCCTCGCTAGCTTCAATGAGCAGTTCTTC.

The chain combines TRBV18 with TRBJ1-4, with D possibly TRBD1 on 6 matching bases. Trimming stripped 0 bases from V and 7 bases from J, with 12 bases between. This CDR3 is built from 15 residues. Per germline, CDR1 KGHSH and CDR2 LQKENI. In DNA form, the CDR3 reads TGTGCCAGCTCACCACCGGATGGGGGCGGTGAAAAACTGTTTTTT. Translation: CASSPPDGGGEKLFF.

As DNA, the CDR3 is TGTGCCAGCAGCTATAGGGACAGGGGCGTTGTCAACGAGCAGTACTTC. Translation: CASSYRDRGVVNEQYF. The chain has TRBV2 and TRBJ2-7, with 10 bases matching TRBD1. Trimming took 6 bases from V and 5 from J; bases not matched to a gene: 13. CDR3 length equals 16 residues. Germline CDR1 is SNHLY and CDR2 is FYNNEI. Looking up the rest from reference TRBV2 and TRBJ2-7 gives the full variable domain: EPEVTQTPSHQVTQMGQEVILRCVPISNHLYFYWYRQILGQKVEFLVSFYNNEISEKSEIFDDQFSVERPDGSNFTLKIRSTKLEDSAMYFCASSYRDRGVVNEQYFGPGTRLTVT.

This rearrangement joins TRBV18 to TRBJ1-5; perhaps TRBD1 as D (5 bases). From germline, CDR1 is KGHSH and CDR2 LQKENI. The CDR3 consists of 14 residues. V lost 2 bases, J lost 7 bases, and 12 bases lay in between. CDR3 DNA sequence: TGTGCCAGCTCACCATTCGGGCAGGGCCAGCCCCAGCATTTT. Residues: CASSPFGQGQPQHF. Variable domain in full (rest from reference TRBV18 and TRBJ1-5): NAGVMQNPRHLVRRRGQEARLRCSPMKGHSHVYWYRQLPEEGLKFMVYLQKENIIDESGMPKERFSAEFPKEGPSILRIQQVVRGDSAAYFCASSPFGQGQPQHFGDGTRLSIL.

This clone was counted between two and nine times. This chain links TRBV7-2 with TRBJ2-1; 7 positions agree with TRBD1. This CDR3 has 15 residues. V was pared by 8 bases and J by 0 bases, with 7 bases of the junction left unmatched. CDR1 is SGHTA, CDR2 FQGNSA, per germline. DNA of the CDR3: TGTGCCAGCGCCCGGGACAGAAGCTCCTACAATGAGCAGTTCTTC. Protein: CASARDRSSYNEQFF.

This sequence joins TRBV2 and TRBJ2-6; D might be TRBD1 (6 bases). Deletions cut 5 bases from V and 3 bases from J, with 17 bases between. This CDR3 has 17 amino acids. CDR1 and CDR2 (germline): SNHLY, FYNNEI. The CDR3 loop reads CASSQRGQSIGANVLTF. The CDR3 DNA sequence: TGTGCCAGCAGTCAACGGGGACAATCCATTGGGGCCAACGTCCTGACTTTC. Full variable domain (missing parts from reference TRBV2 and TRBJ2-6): EPEVTQTPSHQVTQMGQEVILRCVPISNHLYFYWYRQILGQKVEFLVSFYNNEISEKSEIFDDQFSVERPDGSNFTLKIRSTKLEDSAMYFCASSQRGQSIGANVLTFGAGSRLTVL.

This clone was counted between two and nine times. This CDR3 reads CASSPGLAGADTQYF. The CDR3 bases are TGTGCCAGCAGCCCGGGACTAGCGGGTGCAGATACGCAGTATTTT. The chain links TRBV7-9 to TRBJ2-3; 12 positions agree with TRBD2. Looked up from germline, CDR1 is SEHNR and CDR2 is FQNEAQ (reference sequence). V lost 5 bases and J lost 4; bases outside the gene matches: 4. This CDR3 spans 15 amino acids.

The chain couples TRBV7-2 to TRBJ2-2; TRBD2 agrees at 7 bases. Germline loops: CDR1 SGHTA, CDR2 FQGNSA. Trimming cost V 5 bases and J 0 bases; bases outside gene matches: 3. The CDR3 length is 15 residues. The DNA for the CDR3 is TGTGCCAGCAGCGAAGGGAGGGCGAACACCGGGGAGCTGTTTTTT. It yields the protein CASSEGRANTGELFF.

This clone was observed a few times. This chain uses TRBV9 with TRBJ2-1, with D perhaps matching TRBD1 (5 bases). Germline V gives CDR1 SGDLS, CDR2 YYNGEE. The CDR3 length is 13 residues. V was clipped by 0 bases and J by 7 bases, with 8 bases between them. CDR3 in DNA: TGTGCCAGCAGCGTAGGACAGACAAATGAGCAGTTCTTC. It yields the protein CASSVGQTNEQFF.

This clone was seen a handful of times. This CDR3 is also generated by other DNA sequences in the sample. For the CDR3, the DNA is TGCGCCAGCAGCTTGGCACAGGGGGCCTACGAGCAGTACTTC. Protein product: CASSLAQGAYEQYF. The chain links TRBV5-1 to TRBJ2-7; 8 nucleotides match TRBD1. Unmatched junction bases numbered 1, after V lost 0 bases and J lost 2 bases. CDR1 SGHRS and CDR2 YFSETQ come from the germline V gene. The CDR3 length is 14 residues.

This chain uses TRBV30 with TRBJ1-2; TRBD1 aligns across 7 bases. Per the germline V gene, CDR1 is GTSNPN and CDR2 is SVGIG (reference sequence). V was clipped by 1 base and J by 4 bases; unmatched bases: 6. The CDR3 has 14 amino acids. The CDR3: CAWSASGTVYGYTF. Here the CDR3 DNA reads TGTGCCTGGAGTGCCTCAGGGACAGTCTATGGCTACACCTTC. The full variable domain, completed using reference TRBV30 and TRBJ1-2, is SQTIHQWPATLVQPVGSPLSLECTVEGTSNPNLYWYRQAAGRGLQLLFYSVGIGQISSEVPQNLSASRPQDRQFILSSKKLLLSDSGFYLCAWSASGTVYGYTFGSGTRLTVV.

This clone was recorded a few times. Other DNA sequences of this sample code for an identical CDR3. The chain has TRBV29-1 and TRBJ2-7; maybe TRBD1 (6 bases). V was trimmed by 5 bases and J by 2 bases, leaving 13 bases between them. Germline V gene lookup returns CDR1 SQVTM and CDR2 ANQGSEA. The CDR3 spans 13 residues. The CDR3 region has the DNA TGCAGCGTTAGGGGGACGGTAACCTACGAGCAGTACTTC. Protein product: CSVRGTVTYEQYF.

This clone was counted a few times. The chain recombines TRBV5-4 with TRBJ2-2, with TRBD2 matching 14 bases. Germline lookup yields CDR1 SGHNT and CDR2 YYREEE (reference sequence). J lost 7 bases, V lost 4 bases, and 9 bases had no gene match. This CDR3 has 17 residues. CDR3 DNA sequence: TGTGCCAGCAGCACCAAAAGACTAGCGGGAGGGCTCGGGGAGCTGTTTTTT. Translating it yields CASSTKRLAGGLGELFF.

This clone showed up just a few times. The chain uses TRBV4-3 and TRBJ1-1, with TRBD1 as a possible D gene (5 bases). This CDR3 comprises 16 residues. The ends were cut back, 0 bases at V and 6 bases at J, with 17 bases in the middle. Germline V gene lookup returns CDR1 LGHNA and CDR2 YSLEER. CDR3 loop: CASSQDHRGARAEAFF. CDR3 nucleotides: TGCGCCAGCAGCCAAGATCATCGCGGGGCGCGGGCTGAAGCTTTCTTT.

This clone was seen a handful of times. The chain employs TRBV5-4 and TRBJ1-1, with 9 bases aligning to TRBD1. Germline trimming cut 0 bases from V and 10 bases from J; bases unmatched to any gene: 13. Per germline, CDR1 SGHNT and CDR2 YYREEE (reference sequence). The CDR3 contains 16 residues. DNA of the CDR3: TGTGCCAGCAGCTTGGGGGGTAGTACAGGGGGCGCCGGAGCTTTCTTT. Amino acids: CASSLGGSTGGAGAFF.

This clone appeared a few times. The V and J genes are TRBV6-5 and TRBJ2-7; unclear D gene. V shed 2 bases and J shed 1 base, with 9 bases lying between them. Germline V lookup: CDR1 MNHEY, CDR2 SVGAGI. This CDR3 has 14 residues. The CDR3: CASSYARMSYEQYF. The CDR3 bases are TGTGCCAGCAGTTACGCCAGGATGTCCTACGAGCAGTACTTC.

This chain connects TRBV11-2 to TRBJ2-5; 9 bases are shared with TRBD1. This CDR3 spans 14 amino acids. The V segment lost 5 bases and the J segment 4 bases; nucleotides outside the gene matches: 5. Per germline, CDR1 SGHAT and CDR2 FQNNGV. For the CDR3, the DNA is TGTGCCAGCAGCGCTGACAGGGGGGGAGAGACCCAGTACTTC. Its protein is CASSADRGGETQYF. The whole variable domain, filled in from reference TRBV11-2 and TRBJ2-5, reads EAGVAQSPRYKIIEKRQSVAFWCNPISGHATLYWYQQILGQGPKLLIQFQNNGVVDDSQLPKDRFSAERLKGVDSTLKIQPAKLEDSAVYLCASSADRGGETQYFGPGTRLLVL.

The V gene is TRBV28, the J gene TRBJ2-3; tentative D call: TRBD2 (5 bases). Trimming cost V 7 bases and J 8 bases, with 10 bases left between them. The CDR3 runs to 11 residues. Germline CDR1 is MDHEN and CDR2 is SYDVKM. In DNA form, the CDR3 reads TGTGCCAGCACCACTAGTCGTACGCAGTATTTT. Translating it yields CASTTSRTQYF.

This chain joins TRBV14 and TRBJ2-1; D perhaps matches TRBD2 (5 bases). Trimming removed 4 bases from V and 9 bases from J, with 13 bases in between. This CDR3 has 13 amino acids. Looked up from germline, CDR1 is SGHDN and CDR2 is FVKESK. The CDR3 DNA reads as TGTGCCAGCAGCCCGCGGATTGGAGGTGAGCAGTTCTTC. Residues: CASSPRIGGEQFF.

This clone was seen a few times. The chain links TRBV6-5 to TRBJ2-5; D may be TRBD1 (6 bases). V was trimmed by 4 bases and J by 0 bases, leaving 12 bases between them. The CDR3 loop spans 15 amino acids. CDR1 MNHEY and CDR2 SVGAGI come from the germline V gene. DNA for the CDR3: TGTGCCAGCAGTTTCTGGGGGCCGTACCAAGAGACCCAGTACTTC. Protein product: CASSFWGPYQETQYF.

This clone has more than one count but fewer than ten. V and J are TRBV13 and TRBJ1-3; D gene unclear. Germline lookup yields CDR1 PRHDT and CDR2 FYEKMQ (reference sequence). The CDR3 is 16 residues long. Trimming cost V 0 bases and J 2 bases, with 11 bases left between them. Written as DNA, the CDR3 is TGTGCCAGCAGCTTAGGCAGGCGCATAACTGGAAACACCATATATTTT. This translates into CASSLGRRITGNTIYF. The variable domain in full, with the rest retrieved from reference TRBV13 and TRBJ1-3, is AAGVIQSPRHLIKEKRETATLKCYPIPRHDTVYWYQQGPGQDPQFLISFYEKMQSDKGSIPDRFSAQQFSDYHSELNMSSLELGDSALYFCASSLGRRITGNTIYFGEGSWLTVV.

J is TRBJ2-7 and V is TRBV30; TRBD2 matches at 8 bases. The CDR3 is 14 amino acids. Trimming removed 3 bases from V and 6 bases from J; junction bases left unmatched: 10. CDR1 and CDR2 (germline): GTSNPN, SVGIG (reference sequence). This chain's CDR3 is CAWSPGTSVGEQYF. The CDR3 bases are TGTGCCTGGAGCCCCGGGACTAGTGTCGGCGAGCAGTACTTC.

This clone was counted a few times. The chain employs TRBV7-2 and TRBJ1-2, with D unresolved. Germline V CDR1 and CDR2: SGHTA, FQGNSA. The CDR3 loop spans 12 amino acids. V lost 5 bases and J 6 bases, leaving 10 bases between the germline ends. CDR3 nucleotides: TGTGCCAGCAGCCTCGACACAAATGGCTACACCTTC. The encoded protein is CASSLDTNGYTF.

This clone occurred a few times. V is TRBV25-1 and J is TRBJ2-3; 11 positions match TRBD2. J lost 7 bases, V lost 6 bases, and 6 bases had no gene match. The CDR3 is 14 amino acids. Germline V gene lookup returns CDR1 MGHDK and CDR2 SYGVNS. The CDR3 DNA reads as TGTGCCAGCAGCTTAGCGGGGGGGGGAAATACGCAGTATTTT. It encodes CASSLAGGGNTQYF.